The sequence of this T cell receptor (beta chain) was determined in a study of blood T cell repertoires in COVID-19 (dated by TCRdb to 2020 to 2021). A note on the overall study: Samples from collaborators originated in the United States, Italy and Spain and spanned both the acute and convalescent phases of COVID-19. The prospective study material was composed of cDNA or gDNA derived from T cells, B-cell-depleted T cells, or PBMCs. HLA class I and class II types, where available, came from metadata supplied by the sample provider rather than from assay-based typing. The samples were drawn from two sources: the first 160 participants of the ongoing ImmuneRACE study, and 1,000 to 1,500 subjects contributed by 6 global collaborators. A de-identified subject ID, COVID-19 status, age in years and sex were almost always included in the sample metadata. Deeply sampled blood TCRbeta repertoires from subjects exposed to, actively infected with, or recovered from COVID-19 were included in the dataset. A freely available public database, intended as a resource for researchers studying the immune response to SARS-CoV-2, is where the repertoires were released.

Based on the germline V gene, the CDR1 and CDR2 sequences are LGHNA and YSLEER. The CDR3 sequence holds 15 residues, the cysteine and phenylalanine included. Only the CDR3 DNA is retained, 45 bases long and in frame from the first base. V is reduced by 3 bases and J by 8 bases, leaving a spacing of 14 bases between them. Whole blood was collected in K2EDTA tubes by collaborating institutions according to the institutions' own protocols. For TCRbeta analysis, collaborators shipped samples in one of three forms: frozen whole blood, isolated PBMCs, or DNA extracted from either of those sample types. As to this clone: No cognate antigen has been identified for it. Base qualities are missing; no much larger clone stands one base away.

Here is what the overall study found, with its caveats: The amount of clinical and demographic metadata varied by source and participant and was provided uncurated.

TCRbeta CDR3 regions were amplified from genomic DNA by means of the immunoSEQ Assay, a bias-controlled multiplex PCR. Turning to the authors' computational methods: Nucleated cell counts per sample were estimated from amplification of reference gene primers within the assay. To quantify the absolute abundance of each unique TCRbeta CDR3 rearrangement, sequence reads were collapsed and filtered. For each sample, productive Simpson clonality was calculated as the square root of Simpson's diversity index over productive rearrangements. The source is immuneACCESS, and TCRdb retained only in-frame sequences with V and J called. Part of the clones is not carried over; for the studies checked, unresolved V genes explain less than half of this, and the remainder is unexplained. The V and J calls and the clone size are those of that table, but D and trimming were determined from the DNA. A total of about 61,000 clones appear in this sample, 80% to 90% of them only once. Jointly, the top ten make up approximately 7% of the sample.

Sequencing was performed on peripheral blood. Recombination connected TRBV4-3 to TRBJ1-6; no confident D gene assignment can be made. This TCR derives from a man aged 55 to 70 with acute or convalescent COVID-19. The DNA reads TGCGCCAGCAGCCATAGAAGGGAGTGGGATTCACCCCTCCACTTT. It codes for CASSHRREWDSPLHF.